The 16 T cell receptor beta chains below all came from one sample that was sequenced in a study of OX40 agonist ivuxolimab in advanced cancers. The protocol was immunoSEQ multiplex PCR, while the TCRdb copy is restricted to in-frame clones and leaves out a portion. The table has 90,000 to 130,000 clones, less than 95% seen once. This specimen consisted of CD4+ or CD8+ T cells sorted from blood, obtained in a trial of the OX40 agonist ivuxolimab. Receptor source: an adult with an advanced solid tumor such as melanoma, head and neck, liver or kidney cancer.

V and J are TRBV5-1 and TRBJ1-1; tentatively, D is TRBD1 (5 bases). Germline V gene sequence: CDR1 SGHRS, CDR2 YFSETQ. Trimming removed 3 bases at V and 8 bases at J, with 14 bases between. The CDR3 consists of 13 residues. The CDR3 region has the DNA TGCGCCAGCAGCTCTGAACAGGCCCCCGAAGCTTTCTTT. The encoded protein is CASSSEQAPEAFF.

The genes are TRBV29-1 and TRBJ1-3, with TRBD1 identical over 8 bases. CDR3 length: 15 residues. Germline V CDR1 and CDR2: SQVTM, ANQGSEA. Trimming removed 4 bases from V and 0 bases from J; junction bases left unmatched: 5. The CDR3 spells CSVGSGGSSGNTIYF. The CDR3 DNA reads TGCAGCGTTGGTTCAGGGGGCAGCTCTGGAAACACCATATATTTT. The variable domain in full, completed from reference TRBV29-1 and TRBJ1-3, reads SAVISQKPSRDICQRGTSLTIQCQVDSQVTMMFWYRQQPGQSLTLIATANQGSEATYESGFVIDKFPISRPNLTFSTLTVSNMSPEDSSIYLCSVGSGGSSGNTIYFGEGSWLTVV.

This CDR3 reads CASSLQQGDGYTF. CDR3 DNA: TGTGCCAGCAGCCTCCAACAGGGCGACGGCTACACCTTC. The rearrangement links TRBV2 to TRBJ1-2; possible D gene TRBD1, 6 bases. CDR1 and CDR2 from the germline V gene are SNHLY and FYNNEI. Trimming took off 6 bases at V and 8 bases at J, with 16 bases between the two ends. The CDR3 has 13 residues.

Remarks on this clone: Relative to the germline gene, one junction end is altered; a read error may explain this. The V gene is TRBV7-7, the J gene TRBJ2-1; 8 nucleotides line up with TRBD2. CDR1 and CDR2 (germline): SSHAT, FNYEAQ (reference sequence). The length of the CDR3 is 14 residues. In DNA form, the CDR3 reads TGTGCTAGCAGCCCAGGGACTAGTTACAATGAGCAGTTCTTC. Protein: CASSPGTSYNEQFF.

The rearrangement joins TRBV7-9 to TRBJ2-3; D gene ambiguous. V dropped 2 bases and J dropped 4 bases, with 10 bases sitting between them. Germline V gives CDR1 SEHNR, CDR2 FQNEAQ (reference sequence). CDR3 length: 14 amino acids. CDR3 in DNA: TGTGCCAGCAGCTTATCAATTGGGGCAGATACGCAGTATTTT. Translating gives CASSLSIGADTQYF.

The genes are TRBV6-1 and TRBJ1-5; D remains ambiguous. The ends were cut back, 1 base at V and 6 bases at J, with 10 bases in the middle. The CDR3 sequence is 14 residues long. CDR1 and CDR2 (germline): MNHNS, SASEGT. The CDR3 DNA is TGTGCCAGCAGTGAAGGGTCAGACCCTCAGCCCCAGCATTTT. Protein: CASSEGSDPQPQHF.

The chain employs TRBV2 and TRBJ1-1; D is unclear. Between the trimmed V and J ends, which lost 10 bases and 5 bases, there was a span of 2 bases. Germline V gene sequence: CDR1 SNHLY, CDR2 FYNNEI. The CDR3 runs 8 residues. CDR3 nucleotide sequence: TGTGCCAATACTGAAGCTTTCTTT. It encodes CANTEAFF.

The chain is built from TRBV7-2 and TRBJ2-7, with D perhaps being TRBD1 or TRBD2 (5 bases each). With 5 bases removed from V and 1 base from J, the gap between germline ends came to 12 bases. CDR3 length: 14 residues. Germline loops: CDR1 SGHTA, CDR2 FQGNSA. CDR3 coding DNA: TGTGCCAGCAGCCCCGGGGCAGGGTCCTACGAGCAGTACTTC. Translating gives CASSPGAGSYEQYF.

This rearrangement joins TRBV6-6 to TRBJ1-5; D not certain. Germline V gene lookup returns CDR1 MNHNY and CDR2 SVGAGI (reference sequence). The CDR3 has 14 amino acids. V was clipped by 6 bases and J by 2 bases, with 11 bases between them. CDR3 sequence (DNA): TGTGCCAGCAGCCCCGCCGGGGGCAATCAGCCCCAGCATTTT. Amino acid sequence: CASSPAGGNQPQHF.

The chain combines TRBV7-3 with TRBJ1-1; 7 nucleotides agree with TRBD1. Germline lookup yields CDR1 SGHTA and CDR2 FQGTGA. V was pared by 5 bases and J by 6 bases, with 6 bases of the junction left unmatched. The CDR3 spans 13 residues. The CDR3 protein is CASSARQGAEAFF. As DNA, the CDR3 is TGTGCCAGCAGCGCGCGTCAGGGGGCTGAAGCTTTCTTT.

The sample holds a few counts of this clone. The chain combines TRBV19 with TRBJ1-2; the D is unclear. The CDR3 contains 15 residues. Trimming removed 6 bases at V and 0 bases at J, with 14 bases between. The germline gives CDR1 LNHDA, CDR2 SQIVND (reference sequence). The CDR3, as DNA: TGTGCCAGTAGGACCCTAGGGAGCGCTAACTATGGCTACACCTTC. Its translation is CASRTLGSANYGYTF. Full variable domain (remainder filled in from reference TRBV19 and TRBJ1-2): DGGITQSPKYLFRKEGQNVTLSCEQNLNHDAMYWYRQDPGQGLRLIYYSQIVNDFQKGDIAEGYSVSREKKESFPLTVTSAQKNPTAFYLCASRTLGSANYGYTFGSGTRLTVV.

This chain connects TRBV19 to TRBJ2-1, with 7 bases matching TRBD1. This CDR3 has 16 amino acids. With V trimmed by 4 bases and J by 2 bases, 8 bases remained unmatched. Germline-derived CDR1 and CDR2 are LNHDA and SQIVND (reference sequence). The CDR3 DNA sequence: TGTGCCAGTAGTAGGGGTGACAGGGTAGCCTACAATGAGCAGTTCTTC. This gives the protein CASSRGDRVAYNEQFF. The full variable domain, completed using reference TRBV19 and TRBJ2-1, is DGGITQSPKYLFRKEGQNVTLSCEQNLNHDAMYWYRQDPGQGLRLIYYSQIVNDFQKGDIAEGYSVSREKKESFPLTVTSAQKNPTAFYLCASSRGDRVAYNEQFFGPGTRLTVL.

This clone occurred once. The V gene is TRBV6-5, the J gene TRBJ1-3; weak D call: TRBD1 (6 bases). CDR1 is MNHEY, CDR2 SVGAGI, per germline. The CDR3 is made up of 14 amino acids. V was pared by 7 bases and J by 2 bases, with 12 bases between. The CDR3 sequence: CASTGGGAGNTIYF. As DNA, the CDR3 is TGTGCCAGCACCGGGGGGGGCGCTGGAAACACCATATATTTT.

This rearrangement joins TRBV2 to TRBJ1-2, with 9 bases identical to TRBD1. The CDR3 has 14 amino acids. Germline CDR1 and CDR2: SNHLY and FYNNEI. V lost 6 bases to trimming and J lost 3 bases; unmatched junction nucleotides: 5. The CDR3 sequence: CASRRQGDYYGYTF. As DNA, the CDR3 is TGTGCCAGCAGGAGACAGGGGGATTACTATGGCTACACCTTC.

The gene calls are TRBV5-8 and TRBJ2-3; the match to TRBD2 covers 11 bases. The CDR3 extends over 16 amino acids. V lost 3 bases and J lost 4; bases outside the gene matches: 7. Germline V CDR1 and CDR2: SGHTS, YDEGEE. CDR3 nucleotides: TGTGCCAGCAGCTCCTTAGCGGGGGGGCGCGCAGATACGCAGTATTTT. Encoded protein: CASSSLAGGRADTQYF.

This clone was seen once. V and J are TRBV6-6 and TRBJ1-3; possibly TRBD1 for D (6 bases). CDR3 length: 16 residues. Looked up from germline, CDR1 is MNHNY and CDR2 is SVGAGI (reference sequence). Trimming left V 6 bases short and J 2 bases short, with 17 bases between. The CDR3 here is CASSSSTGPTGNTIYF. CDR3 in DNA: TGTGCCAGCAGCTCATCGACAGGCCCCACTGGAAACACCATATATTTT.